This T cell receptor beta chain was documented in a study of shared clonotypes between healthy human individuals. At the deep level, the assay was run. Only in-frame clones appear in the TCRdb table, and some are missing; sequencing was by immunoSEQ multiplex PCR. The table includes some 2,100,000 clones, roughly 91% detected once. Naive-designated CD8 cells lacked CD45RO, were positively enriched for CCR7, and omitted terminally differentiated effector memory CD45RA+ cells. The V and J ends lost 2 bases and 3 bases respectively, with 15 bases between them. The germline V gene has CDR1 LGHNA and CDR2 YNFKEQ. The CDR3 length is 16 residues.

This TCR came from a man younger than 35 in good health. Some clones in this sample may be carry-over from other donors' samples. Material for sequencing was naive CD8+ T cells from PBMCs. This chain links TRBV4-2 with TRBJ2-3; D is undetermined. CDR3 amino acids: CASSQTPVWSTDTQYF. DNA for the CDR3: TGTGCCAGCAGCCAAACGCCCGTCTGGAGTACAGATACGCAGTATTTT.